This passage covers 26 T cell receptor beta chains from one sample sequenced in a study of blood T cell repertoires in COVID-19. Repertoires were generated with immunoSEQ multiplex PCR, while TCRdb's copy carries only in-frame clones and drops some. The profile shows 90,000 to 100,000 clones, less than 90% of them singletons. The specimen sequenced was peripheral blood. These receptor sequences come from a man in his sixties or seventies with active or convalescent COVID-19.

The genes are TRBV2 and TRBJ1-5, with 8 bases aligning to TRBD1. V trimming: 7 bases; J trimming: 6 bases; junction bases outside the gene matches: 11. Looked up from germline, CDR1 is SNHLY and CDR2 is FYNNEI. This CDR3 region has 15 residues. The CDR3 loop reads CASNQGGRGLQPQHF. DNA of the CDR3: TGTGCCAGCAACCAAGGGGGCAGGGGGCTTCAGCCCCAGCATTTT.

The V and J genes are TRBV7-2 and TRBJ1-6, with 10 bases fitting TRBD1. This CDR3 has 17 residues. Germline loops: CDR1 SGHTA, CDR2 FQGNSA. J was trimmed by 10 bases and V by 3 bases; bases with no gene match: 12. The CDR3: CASSFRSQGQGGSPLHF. The CDR3 nucleotides are TGTGCCAGCAGCTTTCGGTCCCAAGGACAGGGGGGATCACCCCTCCACTTT.

The J gene is TRBJ2-5, the V gene TRBV9, with 14 bases fitting TRBD2. The CDR3 runs to 16 residues. Germline V CDR1 and CDR2: SGDLS, YYNGEE. V lost 5 bases and J lost 1; bases outside the gene matches: 4. The CDR3 region is CASSLGTSGGQETQYF. The CDR3 coding sequence is TGTGCCAGCAGTCTAGGGACTAGCGGGGGCCAAGAGACCCAGTACTTC.

V is TRBV18 and J is TRBJ1-1, with 7 bases fitting TRBD1. The J segment lost 1 base and the V segment lost 6 bases, leaving 8 bases of the junction unmatched. There are 15 residues in the CDR3. Germline-derived CDR1 and CDR2 are KGHSH and LQKENI. Here the CDR3 DNA reads TGTGCCAGCTCCCTTGGGGGACAGCCGAACACTGAAGCTTTCTTT. It specifies CASSLGGQPNTEAFF.

As for this clone: The identical CDR3 is also encoded by other nucleotide sequences in the sample. The chain carries TRBV28 and TRBJ1-5; 8 bases match TRBD1. The CDR3 contains 15 residues. Trimming took 6 bases from V and 1 from J; bases not matched to a gene: 5. The germline V gene has CDR1 MDHEN and CDR2 SYDVKM. CDR3 nucleotides: TGTGCCAGCAGGAACACAGGGGGGAGCAATCAGCCCCAGCATTTT. It translates to CASRNTGGSNQPQHF.

The CDR3 here is CASSLITRGQGNTEAFF. The DNA of the CDR3 is TGTGCCAGCAGTTTAATCACCCGGGGACAGGGGAACACTGAAGCTTTCTTT. The chain joins TRBV28 to TRBJ1-1, with 9 bases fitting TRBD1. Looked up from germline, CDR1 is MDHEN and CDR2 is SYDVKM. With 2 bases clipped from V and 1 base from J, the junction kept 8 bases outside the gene matches. The CDR3 runs 17 residues.

The table lists this clone with a few counts. The V gene is TRBV30, the J gene TRBJ1-1, with TRBD1 identical over 7 bases. Germline values: CDR1 GTSNPN, CDR2 SVGIG (reference sequence). With 1 base clipped from V and 8 bases from J, the junction kept 7 bases outside the gene matches. The CDR3 sequence is 13 residues long. CDR3 nucleotide sequence: TGTGCCTGGAGTGGGTCGGGACAGATAGAAGCTTTCTTT. Translated, it gives CAWSGSGQIEAFF.

This clone occurred a few times. CDR3 DNA sequence: TGTGCCAGCAGCTTGGGGCAGGCCCAGCCCCAGCATTTT. Translated, it gives CASSLGQAQPQHF. The chain recombines TRBV7-9 with TRBJ1-5; D may be TRBD1 (5 bases). Germline V gene lookup returns CDR1 SEHNR and CDR2 FQNEAQ (reference sequence). The CDR3 spans 13 residues. Trimming shortened V by 3 bases and J by 7 bases, and 10 bases separated the two germline ends.

The gene calls are TRBV28 and TRBJ1-1, with 9 bases fitting TRBD1. V was clipped by 5 bases and J by 7 bases; unmatched bases: 2. The CDR3 has 12 residues. Germline CDR1 and CDR2: MDHEN and SYDVKM. CDR3 sequence reads: CASSGQGFEAFF. In DNA, the CDR3 is TGTGCCAGCAGTGGACAGGGGTTTGAAGCTTTCTTT. Combining the CDR3 with reference TRBV28 and TRBJ1-1 gives the whole variable domain DVKVTQSSRYLVKRTGEKVFLECVQDMDHENMFWYRQDPGLGLRLIYFSYDVKMKEKGDIPEGYSVSREKKERFSLILESASTNQTSMYLCASSGQGFEAFFGQGTRLTVV.

The table lists this clone with a few counts. The CDR3 DNA is TGTGCCAGCAGCTTATTACTGGTGGAGACCCAGTACTTC. It codes for CASSLLLVETQYF. The rearrangement joins TRBV7-2 to TRBJ2-5, with D hard to call. This CDR3 region has 13 residues. Trimming left V 2 bases short and J 5 bases short, with 9 bases between. Germline CDR1 is SGHTA and CDR2 is FQGNSA.

Only one count was recorded for this clone. This sequence joins TRBV2 and TRBJ1-2, with D unclear. CDR1 is SNHLY and CDR2 is FYNNEI in the germline V gene. This CDR3 contains 13 residues. V lost 3 bases and J lost 2, with 7 bases in between. CDR3 sequence reads: CASSENSNYGYTF. DNA of the CDR3: TGTGCCAGCAGTGAGAATAGCAACTATGGCTACACCTTC.

The chain uses TRBV6-1 and TRBJ1-6; D not resolved. The V and J ends lost 4 bases and 7 bases respectively, with 20 bases between them. Looked up from germline, CDR1 is MNHNS and CDR2 is SASEGT. The CDR3 spans 17 residues. CDR3 in DNA: TGTGCCAGCAGTGCCTTTGGCAGAACCGGAGGAAATTCACCCCTCCACTTT. It translates to CASSAFGRTGGNSPLHF.

The chain is built from TRBV19 and TRBJ2-1; a possible D gene is TRBD1 (5 bases). V was clipped by 1 base and J by 9 bases, with 10 bases between them. From germline, CDR1 is LNHDA and CDR2 SQIVND (reference sequence). The CDR3 covers 13 residues. The CDR3 sequence is CASSIVGQGEQFF. For the CDR3, the DNA is TGTGCCAGTAGTATAGTGGGGCAGGGTGAGCAGTTCTTC.

In DNA form, the CDR3 reads TGTGCCAGCAGCTTAGTAGGGAGGGATTCACCCCTCCACTTT. The encoded protein is CASSLVGRDSPLHF. V and J are TRBV7-2 and TRBJ1-6; D is uncertain. Germline V gives CDR1 SGHTA, CDR2 FQGNSA. The CDR3 consists of 14 residues. V gave up 1 base and J gave up 8 bases, with 9 bases separating them.

V usage is TRBV11-2 and J usage is TRBJ2-7, with 9 bases matching TRBD1. CDR3 length equals 13 residues. J was trimmed by 4 bases and V by 5 bases; bases with no gene match: 3. Germline V gene lookup returns CDR1 SGHAT and CDR2 FQNNGV. In nucleotides, the CDR3 is TGTGCCAGCAGCGTGACAGGGGGTTACGAGCAGTACTTC. The encoded protein is CASSVTGGYEQYF.

The rearrangement uses TRBV5-5 and TRBJ2-2; the match to TRBD2 covers 10 bases. Germline V CDR1 and CDR2: SGHKS, YYEKEE (reference sequence). The CDR3 consists of 16 residues. V lost 3 bases to trimming and J lost 0 bases; unmatched junction nucleotides: 2. CDR3 DNA: TGTGCCAGCAGCTGGAGCGGGGGGGCGAACACCGGGGAGCTGTTTTTT. As protein: CASSWSGGANTGELFF.

The chain carries TRBV5-1 and TRBJ1-4; tentatively, D is TRBD1 (6 bases). V dropped 6 bases and J dropped 0 bases, with 9 bases sitting between them. The V gene's germline CDR1 is SGHRS and CDR2 YFSETQ. The CDR3 contains 14 residues. The CDR3 spells CASKQGPTNEKLFF. The DNA for the CDR3 is TGCGCCAGCAAACAGGGTCCAACTAATGAAAAACTGTTTTTT.

V usage is TRBV5-6 and J usage is TRBJ2-7, with a tentative D call TRBD1 (5 bases). Per the germline V gene, CDR1 is SGHDT and CDR2 is YYEEEE. The CDR3 extends over 14 amino acids. The V gene lost 4 bases and the J gene lost 5 bases, with 16 bases spanning the gap. The CDR3 coding sequence is TGTGCCAGCAGCCAAGAATGGGGCATGGACGAGCAGTACTTC. Protein sequence: CASSQEWGMDEQYF.

This clone was counted a few times. This sequence joins TRBV7-8 and TRBJ1-2, with 9 nucleotides matching TRBD1. The junction had 11 bases not matched to a gene; V was cut back by 5 bases and J by 4 bases. The CDR3 consists of 16 residues. Germline V gene data show CDR1 as SGHVS and CDR2 as FQNEAQ. The CDR3 sequence: CASSQLSPTGGYGYTF. The CDR3 DNA is TGTGCCAGCAGCCAACTCTCCCCGACAGGGGGCTATGGCTACACCTTC. Based on the CDR3 plus reference TRBV7-8 and TRBJ1-2, the full variable domain is GAGVSQSPRYKVAKRGQDVALRCDPISGHVSLFWYQQALGQGPEFLTYFQNEAQLDKSGLPSDRFFAERPEGSVSTLKIQRTQQEDSAVYLCASSQLSPTGGYGYTFGSGTRLTVV.

The chain combines TRBV18 with TRBJ1-5; no clear D gene. The CDR3 covers 13 residues. Trimming took off 5 bases at V and 0 bases at J, with 5 bases between the two ends. Germline V lookup: CDR1 KGHSH, CDR2 LQKENI. The CDR3 sequence: CASSLYSNQPQHF. CDR3 bases: TGTGCCAGCTCATTATATAGCAATCAGCCCCAGCATTTT.

Only one count was recorded for this clone. The rearrangement links TRBV6-1 to TRBJ2-1; perhaps TRBD2 as D (5 bases). The V gene lost 8 bases and the J gene lost 4 bases, with 12 bases spanning the gap. Germline CDR1 and CDR2: MNHNS and SASEGT. The CDR3 is made up of 13 amino acids. This CDR3 reads CASSQREYNEQFF. The CDR3 nucleotides read TGTGCCAGCTCGCAACGGGAATACAATGAGCAGTTCTTC.

Only a few counts were recorded for this clone. In DNA, the CDR3 is TGTGCCAGTAGTAAGTTAGCTGGGGTGCAGGGCACTGAAGCTTTCTTT. Translation gives CASSKLAGVQGTEAFF. V is TRBV19 and J is TRBJ1-1; D might be TRBD1 (5 bases). CDR1 LNHDA and CDR2 SQIVND come from the germline V gene (reference sequence). This CDR3 is 16 amino acids long. Trimming took 4 bases from V and 4 from J, leaving 19 bases between them.

The J gene is TRBJ1-2, the V gene TRBV28; D remains ambiguous. This CDR3 is built from 13 residues. The V and J ends lost 2 bases and 8 bases respectively, with 12 bases between them. The V gene's germline CDR1 is MDHEN and CDR2 SYDVKM. This chain's CDR3 is CASSLKAGTGYTF. The CDR3 bases are TGTGCCAGCAGTTTAAAGGCAGGCACAGGCTACACCTTC.

The V gene is TRBV5-8, the J gene TRBJ2-3; 11 bases map to TRBD2. J gave up 3 bases and V 3 bases, and 9 bases lay outside the gene matches. Germline V gene sequence: CDR1 SGHTS, CDR2 YDEGEE. The CDR3 is made up of 17 amino acids. This CDR3 reads CASSSGASGGKTDTQYF. CDR3 nucleotides: TGTGCCAGCAGCTCTGGGGCTAGCGGGGGGAAGACAGATACGCAGTATTTT.

This clone was detected only a few times. This chain joins TRBV6-5 and TRBJ1-2, with TRBD1 as a possible D gene (6 bases). Per germline, CDR1 MNHEY and CDR2 SVGAGI. Trimming took off 4 bases at V and 4 bases at J, with 13 bases between the two ends. CDR3 length: 14 amino acids. CDR3 sequence: CASSSPTGSYGYTF. The CDR3 nucleotides read TGTGCCAGCAGTTCTCCGACAGGATCCTATGGCTACACCTTC.

This clone was seen a few times. The CDR3 coding sequence is TGCGCCAGCAGCCTCCGGACAGGTTCTAATGAAAAACTGTTTTTT. Its protein product is CASSLRTGSNEKLFF. V usage is TRBV5-1 and J usage is TRBJ1-4; 7 bases fit TRBD1. This CDR3 spans 15 amino acids. V shed 4 bases and J 3 bases; nucleotides not matched to a gene: 6. The germline V gene encodes CDR1 SGHRS and CDR2 YFSETQ.